This TCR beta chain stems from a study of regulatory T cells in long-lasting Graves disease. CDR3 regions were amplified by Arm-PCR using iRepertoire HTBI primers to build TCR beta libraries. Via MiXCR, TCRdb re-called the multiplex PCR reads, giving one row per CDR3 protein. The sample shows some 250,000 distinct CDR3 sequences, around 19% of them seen only once. This clonotype was seen repeatedly, ten times or more. What it binds is unknown. Time point indicated: newly diagnosed GD, antithyroid drugs for less than 3 months. With RNA extracted from PBMCs as input, the TCR library was made. Study-level findings and limits: Persistent Graves' patients showed less TCR diversity than newly diagnosed patients showed. Owing to a sample size that was small, accuracy may have been reduced.

V dropped 1 base and J dropped 9 bases, with 4 bases sitting between them. Looked up from germline, CDR1 is LGHDT and CDR2 is YNNKEL (reference sequence). This CDR3 comprises 12 residues. This sample also appeared in a second study, on T cells in Graves' hyperthyroidism and ophthalmopathy. That paper states: Over 18 months, lack of ophthalmopathy progression marked Graves' hyperthyroidism as stable. Clonotypes that were expanded in thyroid above 0.001 mostly appeared in blood too.

The source was peripheral blood mononuclear cells (PBMCs), collected at new diagnosis, from a patient treated with antithyroid drugs. This chain connects TRBV3-1 to TRBJ1-6; D call uncertain. The sequence came from a woman aged 30 to 39 with Graves disease. Here the CDR3 DNA reads TGTGCCAGCAGCCAAGGGGTTTCACCCCTCCACTTT. It encodes CASSQGVSPLHF.